Included here is one T cell receptor (beta chain) sequence, with context. What it recognizes is unknown. The record originates from a study of identical twins. Template switching, a step in the protocol, added a universal primer site, and cDNA carried unique molecular identifiers. MiXCR was run by TCRdb on the 5' RACE reads, yielding one entry per CDR3 protein. This sample yields roughly 250,000 distinct CDR3 sequences, of which around 15% are seen a single time; around 8.9% belongs to the top ten. Study outcomes and limitations: Sharing of beta out-of-frame sequences by twins showed a weaker excess. In cord blood, abundant beta clonotypes had fewer insertions; memory showed no trend.

The sample comprised memory (CD45RO+) T cells sorted from blood. This TCR was sampled from a woman younger than 35 in good health.

CDR3 DNA: TGTGCCACCCATTCGGGGTCCTACGAGCAGTACTTC. Amino acids: CATHSGSYEQYF. V gene TRBV6-5 combines with J gene TRBJ2-7, with a weak D call TRBD2 (5 bases). Between the trimmed V and J ends, which lost 10 bases and 1 base, there was a span of 11 bases. The germline V gene has CDR1 MNHEY and CDR2 SVGAGI. This CDR3 is 12 amino acids long.